This entry features one T cell receptor beta chain sequence. This clone came up once. Its antigen target is currently unknown. Base qualities are not at hand, and no much larger clone is one base apart. TCRbeta CDR3 regions were amplified from genomic DNA using the immunoSEQ Assay, a bias-controlled multiplex PCR. In the authors' own workflow: The number of nucleated cells in each sample was estimated from the amplification of reference gene primers within the assay. To quantify the absolute abundance of each unique TCRbeta CDR3 rearrangement, sequence reads were collapsed and filtered. Productive Simpson clonality was computed per sample as the square root of Simpson's diversity index over productive rearrangements. Entries here come from immuneACCESS through TCRdb and include only in-frame sequences with V and J called. Some clones fail to appear in such tables; in the studies checked, an unresolved V gene covers under half of the shortfall, and the cause of the remainder is unknown. V and J calls plus clone size are reproduced from that table; the DNA served to infer D and trimming. Across this sample there are 200,000 to 250,000 clones, with about 84% seen only once. The top ten clones comprise 7.5% to 9% of the sample.

One collaborating source in Seattle enrolled patients while the patients were actively infected and followed the patients over time throughout the course of disease. The collaborating institutions used their own protocols to collect whole blood in K2EDTA tubes. For TCRbeta analysis, collaborator samples were shipped as frozen whole blood, as isolated PBMCs, or as DNA extracted from either sample type. The data are from a study of blood T cell repertoires in COVID-19 (TCRdb year 2020). General notes on the study: Samples from collaborators originated in the United States, Italy and Spain and spanned both the acute and convalescent phases of COVID-19. Sample metadata almost always included a de-identified subject ID, COVID-19 status, age in years and sex. Where available, HLA class I and class II types were obtained from metadata supplied by the sample provider rather than from assay-based typing. The prospective study material was composed of cDNA or gDNA derived from T cells, B-cell-depleted T cells, or PBMCs. Samples were obtained from the ongoing ImmuneRACE study (first 160 participants) and from 1,200 or so subjects provided by 6 global collaborators. The dataset comprised deeply sampled blood TCRbeta repertoires from subjects exposed to, actively infected with, or recovered from COVID-19. A freely available public database, intended as a resource for researchers studying the immune response to SARS-CoV-2, is where the repertoires were released.

Overall study results and their limits: Clinical and demographic metadata were provided uncurated, with the amount varying by source and participant.

The CDR3 measures 15 amino acids from cysteine to phenylalanine. Just CDR3 DNA is preserved here, 45 bases in frame from base 1. CDR1 and CDR2 are read off the germline V gene as SNHLY and FYNNEI. From V the trimming removes 7 bases and from J it removes 6 bases, while the gene matches leave 9 bases of the junction unaccounted for. The sequence was obtained from a woman over 75 with COVID-19, enrolled during active disease. The V and J genes are TRBV2 and TRBJ2-3, with TRBD2 matching 11 junction bases. The source material was peripheral blood. In nucleotide form, the sequence is TGTGCCAGCAATGTAGCGGGGGGGTTAGGCGATACGCAGTATTTT. Its protein reads: CASNVAGGLGDTQYF.